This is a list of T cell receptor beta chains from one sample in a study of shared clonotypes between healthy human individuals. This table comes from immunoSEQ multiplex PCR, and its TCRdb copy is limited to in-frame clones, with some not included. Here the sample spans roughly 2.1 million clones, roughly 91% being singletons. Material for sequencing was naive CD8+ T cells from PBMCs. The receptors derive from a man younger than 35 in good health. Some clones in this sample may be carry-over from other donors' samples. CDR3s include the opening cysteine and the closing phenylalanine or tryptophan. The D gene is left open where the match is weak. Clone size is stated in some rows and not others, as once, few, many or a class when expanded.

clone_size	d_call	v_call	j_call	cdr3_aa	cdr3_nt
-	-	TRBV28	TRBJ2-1	CASSLYGRYNEQFF	TGTGCCAGCAGTTTATACGGACGGTACAATGAGCAGTTCTTC
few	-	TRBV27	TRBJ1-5	CASSFGANQPQHF	TGTGCCAGCAGTTTTGGGGCCAATCAGCCCCAGCATTTT
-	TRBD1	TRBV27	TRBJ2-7	CASSPFPGQGYEQYF	TGTGCCAGCAGCCCGTTCCCGGGACAGGGGTACGAGCAGTACTTC
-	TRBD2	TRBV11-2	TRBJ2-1	CASSSPGLEYNEQFF	TGTGCCAGCAGTTCCCCGGGACTAGAATACAATGAGCAGTTCTTC
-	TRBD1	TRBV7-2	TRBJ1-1	CASSPAGTGRTEAFF	TGTGCCAGCAGCCCCGCGGGGACAGGGCGGACTGAAGCTTTCTTT
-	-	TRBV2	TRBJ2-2	CAPGQPGELFF	TGTGCTCCAGGACAACCCGGGGAGCTGTTTTTT
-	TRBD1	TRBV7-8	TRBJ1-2	CASSLVSGTVYGYTF	TGTGCCAGCAGCTTAGTTTCCGGGACAGTATATGGCTACACCTTC
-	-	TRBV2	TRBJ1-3	CASGDTIYF	TGTGCCAGCGGGGACACCATATATTTT
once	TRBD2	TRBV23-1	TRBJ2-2	CASTASRGGAGTGELFF	TGCGCCAGCACCGCAAGCCGGGGGGGCGCTGGGACCGGGGAGCTGTTTTTT
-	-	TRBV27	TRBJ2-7	CASSLGQTLPREQYF	TGTGCCAGCAGTTTGGGACAAACTCTACCTCGCGAGCAGTACTTC
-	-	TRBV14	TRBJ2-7	CASSLGRNYEQYF	TGTGCCAGCAGCCTGGGACGGAACTACGAGCAGTACTTC
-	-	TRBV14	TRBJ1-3	CASSQFGGFSGNTIYF	TGTGCCAGCAGCCAGTTCGGAGGCTTCTCTGGAAACACCATATATTTT
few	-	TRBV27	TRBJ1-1	CASKTRGNTEAFF	TGTGCCAGCAAAACCAGGGGGAACACTGAAGCTTTCTTT
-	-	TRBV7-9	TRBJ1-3	CASSPWTGNTIYF	TGTGCCAGCAGCCCATGGACGGGAAACACCATATATTTT
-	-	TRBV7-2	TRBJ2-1	CASSLRLAGAHNEQFF	TGTGCCAGCAGCTTAAGATTGGCAGGGGCGCACAATGAGCAGTTCTTC
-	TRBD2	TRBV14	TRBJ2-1	CASSQEWGGSNEQFF	TGTGCCAGCAGCCAAGAGTGGGGGGGGAGCAATGAGCAGTTCTTC
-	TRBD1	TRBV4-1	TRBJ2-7	CASSDRDRGSYEQYF	TGCGCCAGCAGCGACCGGGACAGGGGCTCCTACGAGCAGTACTTC
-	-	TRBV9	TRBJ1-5	CASSGSEGHQPQHF	TGTGCCAGCAGCGGAAGCGAGGGCCATCAGCCCCAGCATTTT
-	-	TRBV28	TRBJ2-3	CASSFGEADTQYF	TGTGCCAGCAGTTTTGGGGAGGCAGATACGCAGTATTTT